What follows is one T cell receptor (beta chain) and its context. These data originate in a study of blood T cell repertoires in COVID-19. About the research overall: There were acute and convalescent COVID-19 samples, and they came from the United States, Italy and Spain. The cDNA or gDNA used as material had been derived from T cells, B-cell-depleted T cells, or PBMCs.

Methods used by the authors: Reference gene primer amplification gave nucleated cell count estimates. The protocol was immunoSEQ multiplex PCR, while the TCRdb copy is restricted to in-frame clones and leaves out a portion. That table furnishes V, J and clone size, whereas the DNA furnished D and trimming. In the table there are 120,000 to 150,000 clones, approximately 86% of which are singletons. V lost 4 bases and J lost 4; bases outside the gene matches: 1. Germline V gives CDR1 SNHLY, CDR2 FYNNEI. The CDR3 sequence is 13 residues long. This TCR was recovered from a human donor in a cohort sampled during active COVID-19. The specimen was peripheral blood. The chain couples TRBV2 to TRBJ1-2, with TRBD1 matching 9 bases. The CDR3 coding sequence is TGTGCCAGCAGTGGGGACAGGGTCTATGGCTACACCTTC. Its protein is CASSGDRVYGYTF.